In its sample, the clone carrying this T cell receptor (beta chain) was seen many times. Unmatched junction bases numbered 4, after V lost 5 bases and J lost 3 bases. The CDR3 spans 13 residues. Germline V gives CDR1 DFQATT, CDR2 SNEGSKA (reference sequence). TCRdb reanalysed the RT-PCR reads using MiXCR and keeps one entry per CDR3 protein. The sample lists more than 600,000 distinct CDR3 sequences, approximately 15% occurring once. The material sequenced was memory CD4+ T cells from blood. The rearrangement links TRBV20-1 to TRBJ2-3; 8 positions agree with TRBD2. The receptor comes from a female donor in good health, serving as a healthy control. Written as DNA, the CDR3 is TGCAGTGCTCCGGGACTAGGTACAGATACGCAGTATTTT. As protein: CSAPGLGTDTQYF.